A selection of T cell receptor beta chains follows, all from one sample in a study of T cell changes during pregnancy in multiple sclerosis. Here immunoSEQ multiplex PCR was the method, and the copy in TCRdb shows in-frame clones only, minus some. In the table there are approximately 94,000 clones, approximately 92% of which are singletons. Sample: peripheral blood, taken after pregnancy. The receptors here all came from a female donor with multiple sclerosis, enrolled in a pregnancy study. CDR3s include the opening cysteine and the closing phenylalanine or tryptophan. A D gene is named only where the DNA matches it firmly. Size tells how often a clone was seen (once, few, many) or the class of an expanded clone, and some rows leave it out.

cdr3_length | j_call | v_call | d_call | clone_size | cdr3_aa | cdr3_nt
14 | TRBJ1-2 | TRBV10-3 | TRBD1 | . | CAISLGQGLSGYTF | TGTGCCATCAGCCTGGGACAGGGTTTGAGCGGCTACACCTTC
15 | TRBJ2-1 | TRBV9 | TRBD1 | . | CASSVGGTGIVEQFF | TGTGCCAGCAGCGTAGGGGGGACAGGGATCGTTGAGCAGTTCTTC
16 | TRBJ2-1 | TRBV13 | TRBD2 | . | CASSLVAGSLNNEQFF | TGTGCCAGCAGTTTAGTAGCGGGGTCTTTAAACAATGAGCAGTTCTTC
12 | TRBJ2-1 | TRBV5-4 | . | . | CASNRGGDEQFF | TGTGCCAGCAATAGGGGCGGCGATGAGCAGTTCTTC
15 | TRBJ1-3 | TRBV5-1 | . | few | CASSLGGTGPPHIYF | TGCGCCAGCAGCTTGGGGGGAACAGGGCCTCCCCACATATATTTT
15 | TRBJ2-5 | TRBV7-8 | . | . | CASSQIGAGRETQYF | TGTGCCAGCAGCCAAATTGGGGCAGGTCGAGAGACCCAGTACTTC
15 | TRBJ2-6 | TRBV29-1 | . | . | CSVTTTGHGANVLTF | TGCAGCGTTACTACCACAGGTCATGGGGCCAACGTCCTGACTTTC
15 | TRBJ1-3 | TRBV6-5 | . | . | CASRNPDRGGNTIYF | TGTGCCAGCAGGAATCCCGATCGGGGAGGAAACACCATATATTTT
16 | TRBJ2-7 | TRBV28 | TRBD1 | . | CASSLFKQGPSYEQYF | TGTGCCAGCAGTTTATTCAAACAGGGGCCCTCCTACGAGCAGTACTTC
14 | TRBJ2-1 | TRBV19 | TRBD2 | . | CATEPSGLAGVQFF | TGTGCCACCGAGCCCTCGGGACTAGCGGGGGTTCAGTTCTTC
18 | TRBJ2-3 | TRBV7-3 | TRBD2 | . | CASSLTRASGGLTDTQYF | TGTGCCAGCAGCTTAACGAGGGCTAGCGGGGGCCTCACAGATACGCAGTATTTT
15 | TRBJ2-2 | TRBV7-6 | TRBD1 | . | CASSNEGQGPGELFF | TGTGCCAGCAGCAATGAAGGACAGGGCCCCGGGGAGCTGTTTTTT
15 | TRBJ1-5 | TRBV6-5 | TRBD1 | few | CASSRGQGRGQPQHF | TGTGCCAGCAGCCGGGGACAGGGTCGCGGTCAGCCCCAGCATTTT
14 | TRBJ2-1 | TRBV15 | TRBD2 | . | CATSRLADYNEQFF | TGTGCCACCAGCAGGCTAGCGGACTACAATGAGCAGTTCTTC
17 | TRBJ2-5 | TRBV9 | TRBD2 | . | CASSEAGLAGPQETQYF | TGTGCCAGCAGCGAGGCCGGACTAGCGGGGCCTCAAGAGACCCAGTACTTC
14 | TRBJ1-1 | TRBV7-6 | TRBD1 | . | CASSSGTANTEAFF | TGTGCCAGCAGCTCAGGGACAGCGAACACTGAAGCTTTCTTT
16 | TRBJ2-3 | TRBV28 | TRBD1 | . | CASSRTGTGGLDTQYF | TGTGCCAGCAGTCGGACCGGGACAGGGGGCTTGGATACGCAGTATTTT
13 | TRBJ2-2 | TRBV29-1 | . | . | CSAAAVGTGELFF | TGCAGCGCGGCGGCAGTAGGCACCGGGGAGCTGTTTTTT
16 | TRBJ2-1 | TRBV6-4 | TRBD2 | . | CASSDTGTSSYNEQFF | TGTGCCAGCAGTGACACGGGGACTAGCTCCTACAATGAGCAGTTCTTC
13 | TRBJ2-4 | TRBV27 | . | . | CASSLIPRGIQYF | TGTGCCAGCAGTTTAATACCAAGGGGCATTCAGTACTTC
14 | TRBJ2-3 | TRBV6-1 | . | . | CASSEFRGLDTQYF | TGTGCCAGCAGTGAATTTCGAGGGTTAGATACGCAGTATTTT
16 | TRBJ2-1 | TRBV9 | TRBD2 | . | CASSYTAGDVYNEQFF | TGTGCCAGCAGCTATACCGCGGGAGACGTCTACAATGAGCAGTTCTTC
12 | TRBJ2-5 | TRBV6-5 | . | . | CASRGVVETQYF | TGTGCCAGCAGGGGCGTCGTGGAGACCCAGTACTTC
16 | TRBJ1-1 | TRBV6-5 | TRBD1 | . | CASSYSWTGGNTEAFF | TGTGCCAGCAGTTACTCATGGACAGGGGGGAACACTGAAGCTTTCTTT
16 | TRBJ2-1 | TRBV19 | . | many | CASSITAVLGYNEQFF | TGTGCCAGTAGTATAACAGCGGTCCTCGGCTACAATGAGCAGTTCTTC
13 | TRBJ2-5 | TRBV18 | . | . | CASSPQGQETQYF | TGTGCCAGCTCACCGCAGGGCCAAGAGACCCAGTACTTC
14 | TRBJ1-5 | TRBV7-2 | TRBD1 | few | CASSARQGGQPQHF | TGTGCCAGCAGCGCCCGACAGGGCGGGCAGCCCCAGCATTTT
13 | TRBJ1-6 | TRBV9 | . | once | CASSVVGGSPLHF | TGTGCCAGCAGCGTAGTAGGGGGATCACCCCTCCACTTT
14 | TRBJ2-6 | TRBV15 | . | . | CATSRRTGANVLTF | TGTGCCACCAGCAGGCGGACTGGGGCCAACGTCCTGACTTTC
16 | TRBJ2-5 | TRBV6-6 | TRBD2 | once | CASSYGVAGGQETQYF | TGTGCCAGCAGTTACGGAGTAGCGGGAGGGCAAGAGACCCAGTACTTC
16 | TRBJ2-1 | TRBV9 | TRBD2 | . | CASSRDPGLAGAAQFF | TGTGCCAGCAGCCGGGACCCGGGACTAGCGGGAGCAGCGCAGTTCTTC
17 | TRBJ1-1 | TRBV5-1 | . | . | CASSRGPKDGGLTEAFF | TGCGCCAGCAGCCGGGGTCCGAAAGACGGGGGGCTTACTGAAGCTTTCTTT
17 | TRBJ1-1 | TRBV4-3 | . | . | CASSQDREGSLGTEAFF | TGCGCCAGCAGCCAAGATCGGGAGGGTTCATTGGGCACTGAAGCTTTCTTT
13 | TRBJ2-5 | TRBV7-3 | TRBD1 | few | CASSSDRGETQYF | TGTGCCAGCAGCTCAGACAGGGGAGAGACCCAGTACTTC
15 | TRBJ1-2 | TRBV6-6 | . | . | CASTRDRPSGGGYTF | TGTGCCAGCACCCGAGACAGGCCGTCCGGCGGGGGCTACACCTTC
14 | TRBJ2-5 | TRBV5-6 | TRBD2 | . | CASSNRGGRETQYF | TGTGCCAGCAGCAACCGGGGCGGGAGGGAGACCCAGTACTTC
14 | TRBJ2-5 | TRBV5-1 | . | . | CASSSSGVQETQYF | TGCGCCAGCAGCTCATCAGGGGTTCAAGAGACCCAGTACTTC
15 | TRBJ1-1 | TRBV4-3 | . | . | CASSQDPQGNTEAFF | TGCGCCAGCAGCCAAGACCCACAGGGGAACACTGAAGCTTTCTTT
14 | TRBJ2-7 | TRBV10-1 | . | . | CASSESREVYEQYF | TGCGCCAGCAGTGAGAGCAGGGAGGTCTACGAGCAGTACTTC
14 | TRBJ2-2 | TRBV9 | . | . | CASSGRTFTGELFF | TGTGCCAGCAGCGGCAGGACTTTCACCGGGGAGCTGTTTTTT
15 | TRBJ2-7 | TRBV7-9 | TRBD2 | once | CASSSGTSGRYEQYF | TGTGCCAGCAGCTCCGGGACTAGCGGGAGGTACGAGCAGTACTTC
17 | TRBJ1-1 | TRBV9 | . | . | CASSVGPGPSVDTEAFF | TGTGCCAGCAGCGTAGGGCCCGGGCCTAGCGTGGACACTGAAGCTTTCTTT
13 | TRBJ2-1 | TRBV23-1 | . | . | CASSHRPGTEQFF | TGCGCCAGCAGCCATAGACCCGGGACAGAGCAGTTCTTC
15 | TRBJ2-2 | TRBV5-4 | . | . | CASSFQGSFPGELFF | TGTGCCAGCAGCTTTCAGGGATCGTTCCCCGGGGAGCTGTTTTTT
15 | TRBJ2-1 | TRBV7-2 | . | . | CASSLGGLTFGEQFF | TGTGCCAGCAGCTTAGGAGGACTGACTTTTGGGGAGCAGTTCTTC
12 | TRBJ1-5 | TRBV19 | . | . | CASGSIRQPQHF | TGTGCCAGCGGGTCTATAAGGCAGCCCCAGCATTTT
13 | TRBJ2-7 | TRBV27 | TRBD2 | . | CASALAGGWEQYF | TGTGCCAGCGCCCTAGCGGGAGGTTGGGAGCAGTACTTC
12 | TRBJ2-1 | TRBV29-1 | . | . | CSVEKDRSEQFF | TGCAGCGTTGAAAAGGATCGGAGTGAGCAGTTCTTC
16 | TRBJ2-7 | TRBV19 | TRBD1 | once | CASSIRGQTYSYEQYF | TGTGCCAGTAGTATAAGGGGACAGACATACTCCTACGAGCAGTACTTC
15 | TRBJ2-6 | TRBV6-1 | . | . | CASSLDSSGANVLTF | TGTGCCAGCAGCCTCGACAGCTCTGGGGCCAACGTCCTGACTTTC
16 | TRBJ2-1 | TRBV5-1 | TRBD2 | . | CASSLQAGASYNEQFF | TGCGCCAGCAGCTTGCAAGCGGGAGCGTCATACAATGAGCAGTTCTTC
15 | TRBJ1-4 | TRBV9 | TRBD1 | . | CASSPRTGLNEKLFF | TGTGCCAGCAGCCCCCGGACAGGGCTCAATGAAAAACTGTTTTTT
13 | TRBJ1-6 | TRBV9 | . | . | CASSAPLGSPLHF | TGTGCCAGCAGCGCCCCACTCGGTTCACCCCTCCACTTT
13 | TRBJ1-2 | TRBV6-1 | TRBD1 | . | CASSIDRGDGYTF | TGTGCCAGCAGTATTGACAGGGGAGATGGCTACACCTTC
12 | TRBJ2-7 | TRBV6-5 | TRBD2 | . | CASSTSGYEQYF | TGTGCCAGCAGCACTAGCGGCTACGAGCAGTACTTC
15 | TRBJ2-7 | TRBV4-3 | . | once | CASSQVPGDSYEQYF | TGCGCCAGCAGCCAAGTTCCAGGGGACTCCTACGAGCAGTACTTC
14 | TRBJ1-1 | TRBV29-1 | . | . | CTPSPLGGGTEAFF | TGCACCCCTAGCCCCCTCGGGGGAGGCACTGAAGCTTTCTTT